A single sample is the source of the 30 T cell receptor beta chains below, sequenced in a study of blood T cell repertoires in COVID-19. TCRdb's table, derived via immunoSEQ multiplex PCR, lists solely in-frame clones and lacks some. Of some 320,000 clones in the sample, approximately 85% were seen once. Sequenced input: peripheral blood. All receptors come from a human donor in a cohort sampled during active COVID-19.

The chain joins TRBV10-3 to TRBJ1-2; D gene unclear. The CDR3 is made up of 12 amino acids. V was clipped by 0 bases and J by 6 bases, with 5 bases between them. Germline loops: CDR1 ENHRY, CDR2 SYGVKD. The CDR3 reads CAISESSNGYTF. In DNA, the CDR3 is TGTGCCATCAGTGAGTCAAGCAATGGCTACACCTTC.

V usage is TRBV7-9 and J usage is TRBJ2-3; D perhaps matches TRBD2 (5 bases). Germline lookup yields CDR1 SEHNR and CDR2 FQNEAQ (reference sequence). V lost 2 bases and J 0 bases, leaving 12 bases between the germline ends. The CDR3 runs to 16 residues. The CDR3: CASSLTFSASTDTQYF. Here the CDR3 DNA reads TGTGCCAGCAGCTTAACCTTTAGCGCCAGCACAGATACGCAGTATTTT.

The chain combines TRBV5-4 with TRBJ2-2; D uncertain. Germline V gene lookup returns CDR1 SGHNT and CDR2 YYREEE (reference sequence). This CDR3 is 13 amino acids long. V was pared by 4 bases and J by 7 bases, with 11 bases between. DNA for the CDR3: TGTGCCAGCAGCATGTCGTACGGCGGGGAGCTGTTTTTT. Translating it yields CASSMSYGGELFF. Complete variable domain (other parts from reference TRBV5-4 and TRBJ2-2): ETGVTQSPTHLIKTRGQQVTLRCSSQSGHNTVSWYQQALGQGPQFIFQYYREEENGRGNFPPRFSGLQFPNYSSELNVNALELDDSALYLCASSMSYGGELFFGEGSRLTVL.

This chain joins TRBV7-9 and TRBJ2-1; D perhaps matches TRBD2 (5 bases). V was pared by 3 bases and J by 0 bases, with 9 bases between. CDR3 size: 15 residues. The germline V gene has CDR1 SEHNR and CDR2 FQNEAQ (reference sequence). CDR3 residues: CASSFPAVSYNEQFF. The DNA of the CDR3 is TGTGCCAGCAGCTTCCCAGCGGTCTCCTACAATGAGCAGTTCTTC.

The V gene is TRBV27, the J gene TRBJ1-2; D not certain. Germline V gene sequence: CDR1 MNHEY, CDR2 SMNVEV (reference sequence). V was trimmed by 5 bases and J by 9 bases, leaving 19 bases between them. This CDR3 has 14 amino acids. DNA for the CDR3: TGTGCCAGCAGTAATACGAGGGTGAACGGCCGCTACACCTTC. It translates to CASSNTRVNGRYTF.

The chain has TRBV24-1 and TRBJ2-4; the match to TRBD2 covers 7 bases. V shed 6 bases and J 7 bases; nucleotides not matched to a gene: 8. The V gene's germline CDR1 is KGHDR and CDR2 SFDVKD. This CDR3 is built from 14 residues. The CDR3 DNA follows: TGTGCCACCAGTCCCAGCGGGACCGAGAACATTCAGTACTTC. The encoded protein is CATSPSGTENIQYF.

The chain uses TRBV29-1 and TRBJ2-5; TRBD2 matches at 9 bases. This CDR3 region has 15 residues. V was clipped by 4 bases and J by 3 bases; unmatched bases: 9. Germline lookup yields CDR1 SQVTM and CDR2 ANQGSEA. The CDR3 loop reads CSVGTSASREETQYF. The CDR3 DNA is TGCAGCGTTGGGACTAGCGCCTCGCGGGAAGAGACCCAGTACTTC. The complete variable domain, with remaining parts taken from reference TRBV29-1 and TRBJ2-5, reads SAVISQKPSRDICQRGTSLTIQCQVDSQVTMMFWYRQQPGQSLTLIATANQGSEATYESGFVIDKFPISRPNLTFSTLTVSNMSPEDSSIYLCSVGTSASREETQYFGPGTRLLVL.

The chain has TRBV7-9 and TRBJ1-2, with 9 positions matching TRBD1. V was pared by 5 bases and J by 6 bases, with 4 bases of the junction left unmatched. The CDR3 consists of 13 residues. From germline, CDR1 is SEHNR and CDR2 FQNEAQ (reference sequence). The CDR3 sequence is CASSEGQGNGYTF. The CDR3 bases are TGTGCCAGCAGCGAGGGACAGGGCAATGGCTACACCTTC.

CDR3 sequence: CASSLSLRGTQYF. The CDR3 DNA follows: TGTGCCAGCAGCTTAAGTCTCAGAGGGACCCAGTACTTC. V usage is TRBV7-3 and J usage is TRBJ2-5; D unresolved. CDR1 is SGHTA, CDR2 FQGTGA, per germline. With 1 base removed from V and 7 bases from J, the gap between germline ends came to 10 bases. The CDR3 contains 13 residues.

The chain recombines TRBV29-1 with TRBJ2-2; 9 bases are a match to TRBD1. There are 16 residues in the CDR3. Germline CDR1 and CDR2: SQVTM and ANQGSEA. Trimming took 4 bases from V and 0 from J; bases not matched to a gene: 6. CDR3: CSVVPGQGANTGELFF. In nucleotides, the CDR3 is TGCAGCGTTGTACCGGGACAGGGCGCGAACACCGGGGAGCTGTTTTTT.

This chain joins TRBV19 and TRBJ1-6; 7 bases are shared with TRBD1. Germline CDR1 LNHDA, CDR2 SQIVND (reference sequence). The CDR3 is 16 amino acids. The trim removed 1 base at V and 7 bases at J, leaving 7 bases unmatched. The CDR3 bases are TGTGCCAGTAGTATAGTAACAGGGGAGAGGAATTCACCCCTCCACTTT. The encoded protein is CASSIVTGERNSPLHF.

The gene calls are TRBV30 and TRBJ1-1, with a weak D call TRBD1 (5 bases). The CDR3 length is 13 residues. Germline CDR1 reads GTSNPN; CDR2 reads SVGIG (reference sequence). V was shortened by 2 bases and J by 1 base, with 8 bases between the two germline ends. CDR3 nucleotides: TGTGCCTGGAGTTCGGGGGGGAACACTGAAGCTTTCTTT. Amino acids: CAWSSGGNTEAFF.

The chain uses TRBV19 and TRBJ2-6, with TRBD2 identical over 7 bases. The CDR3 loop spans 17 amino acids. Germline V gene data show CDR1 as LNHDA and CDR2 as SQIVND (reference sequence). The V gene end was trimmed by 8 bases and the J gene end by 2 bases; junction bases not matched to a gene: 12. The CDR3 sequence is CASRPSGLAAGANVLTF. For the CDR3, the DNA is TGTGCCAGTCGTCCCTCGGGGCTAGCGGCTGGGGCCAACGTCCTGACTTTC. Looking up the rest from reference TRBV19 and TRBJ2-6 gives the full variable domain: DGGITQSPKYLFRKEGQNVTLSCEQNLNHDAMYWYRQDPGQGLRLIYYSQIVNDFQKGDIAEGYSVSREKKESFPLTVTSAQKNPTAFYLCASRPSGLAAGANVLTFGAGSRLTVL.

This rearrangement joins TRBV7-3 to TRBJ2-3, with D tentatively TRBD2 (6 bases). Germline assignment: CDR1 SGHTA and CDR2 FQGTGA. The CDR3 extends over 14 amino acids. Trimming removed 4 bases at V and 2 bases at J, with 10 bases between. CDR3 nucleotides: TGTGCCAGCAGCTCCGGGACTTTCACAGATACGCAGTATTTT. It encodes CASSSGTFTDTQYF.

The genes are TRBV5-1 and TRBJ1-1; the match to TRBD1 covers 7 bases. The J segment lost 4 bases and the V segment lost 0 bases, leaving 9 bases of the junction unmatched. Germline V lookup: CDR1 SGHRS, CDR2 YFSETQ. This CDR3 contains 16 residues. CDR3 loop: CASSLVRTGIPTEAFF. The CDR3, as DNA: TGCGCCAGCAGCTTGGTTAGGACAGGTATCCCCACTGAAGCTTTCTTT. Using reference TRBV5-1 and TRBJ1-1 for the parts outside the CDR3, the full variable domain is KAGVTQTPRYLIKTRGQQVTLSCSPISGHRSVSWYQQTPGQGLQFLFEYFSETQRNKGNFPGRFSGRQFSNSRSEMNVSTLELGDSALYLCASSLVRTGIPTEAFFGQGTRLTVV.

CDR3 DNA sequence: TGTGCCAGCAGCACCGGACAGGGCTATGGCTACACCTTC. Encoded protein: CASSTGQGYGYTF. This chain uses TRBV5-6 with TRBJ1-2, with 8 nucleotides matching TRBD1. CDR1 SGHDT and CDR2 YYEEEE come from the germline V gene. CDR3 size: 13 residues. Trimming removed 4 bases from V and 4 bases from J; junction bases left unmatched: 3.

The chain joins TRBV11-1 to TRBJ2-5; 7 bases are shared with TRBD1. Germline V gene lookup returns CDR1 SGHAT and CDR2 FQDESV (reference sequence). The ends lost 0 bases at V and 2 bases at J; junction bases unmatched: 3. The CDR3 extends over 15 amino acids. The CDR3 DNA reads as TGTGCCAGCAGCTTAGCGACAGGGATTCAAGAGACCCAGTACTTC. It specifies CASSLATGIQETQYF. Together with reference TRBV11-1 and TRBJ2-5, the CDR3 gives the full variable domain: EAEVAQSPRYKITEKSQAVAFWCDPISGHATLYWYRQILGQGPELLVQFQDESVVDDSQLPKDRFSAERLKGVDSTLKIQPAELGDSAMYLCASSLATGIQETQYFGPGTRLLVL.

The chain joins TRBV10-3 to TRBJ2-5; D possibly corresponds to TRBD2 (7 bases). Germline CDR1 and CDR2: ENHRY and SYGVKD. The CDR3 is 16 amino acids. The V and J ends lost 10 bases and 7 bases respectively, with 28 bases between them. The CDR3 protein is CATNAPKAEGGGTQYF. The CDR3 DNA reads as TGTGCCACGAACGCTCCTAAGGCCGAAGGGGGGGGGACCCAGTACTTC.

This rearrangement joins TRBV9 to TRBJ2-2, with a weak D call TRBD2 (5 bases). Germline V gene sequence: CDR1 SGDLS, CDR2 YYNGEE. The V and J ends lost 0 bases and 10 bases respectively, with 19 bases between them. The CDR3 runs to 16 residues. CDR3 protein: CASSVGGGVHREELFF. For the CDR3, the DNA is TGTGCCAGCAGCGTAGGCGGTGGGGTACACCGGGAGGAGCTGTTTTTT.

The chain joins TRBV2 to TRBJ2-1, with TRBD2 matching over 13 bases. From germline, CDR1 is SNHLY and CDR2 FYNNEI. CDR3 length: 14 amino acids. J gave up 12 bases and V 7 bases, and 9 bases lay outside the gene matches. Here the CDR3 DNA reads TGTGCCAGCATTCGGACTAGCGGGGGCAATAGGCAGTTCTTC. This gives the protein CASIRTSGGNRQFF.

The gene calls are TRBV12-3 or TRBV12-4 and TRBJ2-1, with D tentatively TRBD1 (5 bases). Between the trimmed V and J ends, which lost 5 bases and 8 bases, there was a span of 10 bases. The CDR3 spans 12 residues. The CDR3 DNA reads TGTGCCAGCAGTCTAAGACAGCATGAGCAGTTCTTC. Translation gives CASSLRQHEQFF.

V usage is TRBV30 and J usage is TRBJ2-1; 12 bases are shared with TRBD1. Germline V gene data show CDR1 as GTSNPN and CDR2 as SVGIG (reference sequence). Losses at the gene ends were 1 base for V and 9 bases for J; bases not matched to a gene: 10. This CDR3 comprises 16 residues. CDR3 amino acids: CAWSGPGTGGWGEQFF. CDR3 nucleotide sequence: TGTGCCTGGAGTGGTCCCGGGACAGGGGGCTGGGGTGAGCAGTTCTTC.

J is TRBJ2-3 and V is TRBV27, with 8 bases fitting TRBD2. CDR3 length: 14 amino acids. Per germline, CDR1 MNHEY and CDR2 SMNVEV (reference sequence). V was clipped by 5 bases and J by 5 bases; unmatched bases: 6. CDR3: CASSRGGSGDTQYF. Here the CDR3 DNA reads TGTGCCAGCAGTCGGGGGGGGTCCGGAGATACGCAGTATTTT.

The CDR3 coding sequence is TGTGCCAGCGCGTGGGGAAGGGGAGGTGAAAAACTGTTTTTT. This encodes CASAWGRGGEKLFF. The gene calls are TRBV3-1 (or the pseudogene TRBV3-2) and TRBJ1-4; the D gene is possibly TRBD1 (5 bases). Trimming left V 8 bases short and J 7 bases short, with 17 bases between. CDR3 length equals 14 residues. The germline gives CDR1 LGHDT, CDR2 YNNKEL (reference sequence).

This clone was seen only once. The chain is built from TRBV10-1 and TRBJ2-1, with 9 nucleotides matching TRBD2. The CDR3 contains 16 residues. The V segment lost 4 bases and the J segment 0 bases; nucleotides outside the gene matches: 4. Germline V gives CDR1 WNHNN, CDR2 SYGVQD (reference sequence). The CDR3 loop is CASSAAGGLSYNEQFF. The CDR3 bases are TGCGCCAGCAGTGCGGCGGGGGGGCTCTCCTACAATGAGCAGTTCTTC.

DNA of the CDR3: TGTGCCTCTAAAGCGCTTGTATTTAGCAATCAGCCCCAGCATTTT. Amino acids: CASKALVFSNQPQHF. The rearrangement joins TRBV6-5 to TRBJ1-5; the D is unclear. CDR3 length: 15 residues. The germline gives CDR1 MNHEY, CDR2 SVGAGI. Trimming removed 11 bases from V and 0 bases from J, with 17 bases in between.

The chain has TRBV27 and TRBJ1-1, with 7 bases matching TRBD1. V gave up 6 bases and J gave up 0 bases; unmatched junction bases: 4. CDR3 length: 14 residues. Germline CDR1 MNHEY, CDR2 SMNVEV (reference sequence). The CDR3 coding sequence is TGTGCCAGCAGCCTACAGGGGATGAACACTGAAGCTTTCTTT. This encodes CASSLQGMNTEAFF.

The chain has TRBV5-6 and TRBJ1-1; 7 positions match TRBD1. The length of the CDR3 is 14 residues. Trimming cost V 4 bases and J 2 bases; bases outside gene matches: 5. Germline-derived CDR1 and CDR2 are SGHDT and YYEEEE. In DNA form, the CDR3 reads TGTGCCAGCAGCGGAACAGGGGATAACACTGAAGCTTTCTTT. This codes for CASSGTGDNTEAFF.

The V gene is TRBV5-1, the J gene TRBJ1-4; maybe TRBD1 (5 bases). The CDR3 is made up of 14 amino acids. Germline loops: CDR1 SGHRS, CDR2 YFSETQ. V was clipped by 4 bases and J by 10 bases, with 17 bases between them. As DNA, the CDR3 is TGCGCCAGCAGCCCCCGCGACCAGGGAGGAAAACTGTTTTTT. Protein: CASSPRDQGGKLFF.

The J gene is TRBJ1-6, the V gene TRBV5-1; D may be TRBD1 (5 bases). CDR1 and CDR2 from the germline V gene are SGHRS and YFSETQ. V lost 0 bases and J lost 7, with 8 bases in between. The CDR3 length is 14 residues. The CDR3 DNA reads as TGCGCCAGCAGCTTGGTAGGGGAAAATTCACCCCTCCACTTT. Translation gives CASSLVGENSPLHF.